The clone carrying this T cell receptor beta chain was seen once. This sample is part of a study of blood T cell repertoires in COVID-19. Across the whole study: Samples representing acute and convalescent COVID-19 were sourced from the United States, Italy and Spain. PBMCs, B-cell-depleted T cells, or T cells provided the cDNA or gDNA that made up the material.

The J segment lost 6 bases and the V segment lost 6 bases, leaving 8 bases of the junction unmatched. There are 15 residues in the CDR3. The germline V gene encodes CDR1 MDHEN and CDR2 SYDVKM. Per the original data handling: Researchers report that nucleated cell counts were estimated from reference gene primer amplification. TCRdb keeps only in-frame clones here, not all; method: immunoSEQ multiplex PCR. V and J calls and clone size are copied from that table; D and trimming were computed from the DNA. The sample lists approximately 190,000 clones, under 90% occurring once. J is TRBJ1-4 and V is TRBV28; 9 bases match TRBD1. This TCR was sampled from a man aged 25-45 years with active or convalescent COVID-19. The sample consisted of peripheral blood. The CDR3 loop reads CASSPYRGLDEKLFF. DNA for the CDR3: TGTGCCAGCAGCCCTTACAGGGGGCTCGATGAAAAACTGTTTTTT.